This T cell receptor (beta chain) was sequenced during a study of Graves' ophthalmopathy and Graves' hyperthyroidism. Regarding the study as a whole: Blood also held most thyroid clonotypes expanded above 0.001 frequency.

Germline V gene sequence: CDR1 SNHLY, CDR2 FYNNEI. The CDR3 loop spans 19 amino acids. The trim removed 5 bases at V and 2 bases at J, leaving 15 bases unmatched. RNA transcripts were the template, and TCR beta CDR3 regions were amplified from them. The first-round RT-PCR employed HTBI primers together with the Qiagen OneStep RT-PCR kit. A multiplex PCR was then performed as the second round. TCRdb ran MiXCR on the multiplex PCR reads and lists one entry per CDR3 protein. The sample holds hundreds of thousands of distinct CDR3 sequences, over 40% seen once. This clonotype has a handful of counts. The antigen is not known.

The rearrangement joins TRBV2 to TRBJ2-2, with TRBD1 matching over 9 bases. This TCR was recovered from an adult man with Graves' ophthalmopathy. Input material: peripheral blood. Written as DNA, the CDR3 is TGTGCCAGCAGTTACCCTTTGCCGGGACAGGGAGTAAACACCGGGGAGCTGTTTTTT. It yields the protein CASSYPLPGQGVNTGELFF.